Presented here are 31 T cell receptor beta chains from one specimen sequenced in a study of Graves' ophthalmopathy and Graves' hyperthyroidism. Amplified material comprised TCR beta CDR3 regions derived from RNA transcripts. An initial RT-PCR round employing HTBI primers preceded a second-round multiplex PCR. TCRdb used MiXCR to reprocess the multiplex PCR reads, holding one entry per CDR3 protein. The data contain about 500,000 distinct CDR3 sequences, 13% to 15% of them singletons. Sequencing was carried out using blood. These receptors originate from a woman under 40 with Graves' ophthalmopathy.

This clonotype was detected many times. This chain connects TRBV6-5 to TRBJ2-2; D unclear. Germline CDR1 MNHEY, CDR2 SVGAGI. The CDR3 contains 13 residues. The V end lost 0 bases, the J end lost 7 bases, and 6 bases lay between the germline ends. The CDR3 protein is CASSYSLYGELFF. The CDR3, as DNA: TGTGCCAGCAGTTACTCGCTTTACGGGGAGCTGTTTTTT.

This clonotype was seen repeatedly, ten times or more. J is TRBJ1-1 and V is TRBV5-1; D perhaps matches TRBD1 (5 bases). Germline V gene data show CDR1 as SGHRS and CDR2 as YFSETQ. V lost 5 bases, J lost 5 bases, and 13 bases lay in between. This CDR3 comprises 13 residues. The DNA for the CDR3 is TGCGCCAGCAGTGGGGGAGATGGGACTGAAGCTTTCTTT. Protein product: CASSGGDGTEAFF.

This clonotype was found many times. This chain links TRBV6-4 with TRBJ1-1; D not certain. Trimming took 4 bases from V and 2 from J, leaving 5 bases between them. The CDR3 is 12 amino acids. Germline CDR1 reads MRHNA; CDR2 reads SNTAGT. The CDR3 sequence is CASSVHNTEAFF. The CDR3 DNA is TGTGCCAGCAGTGTCCATAACACTGAAGCTTTCTTT.

This clonotype was seen ten or more times. CDR3 sequence reads: CASIYLGGTEAFF. DNA of the CDR3: TGTGCCAGCATCTACCTGGGGGGCACTGAAGCTTTCTTT. The chain links TRBV6-1 to TRBJ1-1; possible D gene TRBD1, 5 bases. Deletions cut 7 bases from V and 4 bases from J, with 13 bases between. Per germline, CDR1 MNHNS and CDR2 SASEGT. The CDR3 sequence is 13 residues long.

This clonotype was counted at least ten times. The V gene is TRBV5-1, the J gene TRBJ1-2; D gene uncertain. Germline CDR1 is SGHRS and CDR2 is YFSETQ. This CDR3 comprises 14 residues. Trimming took 4 bases from V and 3 from J, leaving 13 bases between them. The chain's CDR3 is CASSMDLWDYGYTF. For the CDR3, the DNA is TGCGCCAGCAGCATGGACCTGTGGGACTATGGCTACACCTTC.

This clonotype was seen ten or more times. V gene TRBV6-1 combines with J gene TRBJ1-2, with D perhaps TRBD1 (6 bases). In germline, CDR1 is MNHNS, CDR2 SASEGT. Deletions cut 6 bases from V and 8 bases from J, with 13 bases between. CDR3 length equals 12 residues. The CDR3 is CASSRTDGGYTF. The CDR3 nucleotides read TGTGCCAGCAGCCGGACAGACGGCGGCTACACCTTC.

At least ten counts were recorded for this clonotype. The rearrangement uses TRBV12-3 or TRBV12-4 and TRBJ2-7; D not resolved. The CDR3 totals 13 residues. The V end was cut by 5 bases, the J end by 1 base, with 9 bases between. CDR3 nucleotides: TGTGCCAGCAGTAGGCTGGGTTCCTACGAGCAGTACTTC. It translates to CASSRLGSYEQYF.

This clonotype was observed a few times. The chain has TRBV5-8 and TRBJ2-5, with 10 bases fitting TRBD1. Germline CDR1 reads SGHTS; CDR2 reads YDEGEE. The CDR3 runs to 15 residues. Trimming at V came to 2 bases and at J to 5 bases, leaving 6 bases not matched to a gene. CDR3 in amino acids: CASSFRTGGEETQYF. CDR3 coding DNA: TGTGCCAGCAGCTTCCGGACAGGGGGAGAGGAGACCCAGTACTTC.

This clonotype was counted ten times or more. The V call is TRBV28, the J call TRBJ2-2; maybe TRBD1 (6 bases). This CDR3 region has 13 residues. Germline V gene lookup returns CDR1 MDHEN and CDR2 SYDVKM. Trimming removed 6 bases from V and 4 bases from J, with 9 bases in between. The DNA of the CDR3 is TGTGCCAGCAGCACAGGGTTCACCGGGGAGCTGTTTTTT. It is translated as CASSTGFTGELFF.

This clonotype has ten or more counts. V usage is TRBV29-1 and J usage is TRBJ2-2; no clear D. This CDR3 is 14 amino acids long. Trimming cost V 3 bases and J 0 bases, with 8 bases left between them. The germline gives CDR1 SQVTM, CDR2 ANQGSEA. The chain's CDR3 is CSVDGSSNTGELFF. In nucleotides, the CDR3 is TGCAGCGTTGATGGCAGTTCGAACACCGGGGAGCTGTTTTTT.

This clonotype was seen ten or more times. This rearrangement joins TRBV6-1 to TRBJ2-7; D unclear. Trimming took 7 bases from V and 0 from J, leaving 7 bases between them. Germline V gene sequence: CDR1 MNHNS, CDR2 SASEGT. The CDR3 sequence is 12 residues long. The CDR3 protein is CASTQSSYEQYF. The CDR3 coding sequence is TGTGCCAGCACTCAAAGCTCCTACGAGCAGTACTTC.

This clonotype was counted many times. The gene calls are TRBV12-3 or TRBV12-4 and TRBJ1-1; D is perhaps TRBD1 (6 bases). Trimming stripped 6 bases from V and 10 bases from J, with 15 bases between. The length of the CDR3 is 12 residues. CDR3 sequence (DNA): TGTGCCAGCAGCCTCGGACAGTCGAGAGCTTTCTTT. Protein sequence: CASSLGQSRAFF.

The chain links TRBV12-3 or TRBV12-4 to TRBJ2-7; either TRBD1 or TRBD2 may supply D (5 bases each). The V and J ends lost 6 bases and 6 bases respectively, with 15 bases between them. This CDR3 is 13 amino acids long. The CDR3 nucleotides are TGTGCCAGCAGCAGGGACGTTGCTTTCGAGCAGTACTTC. Protein product: CASSRDVAFEQYF.

This chain links TRBV6-1 with TRBJ2-4; D remains unclear. The CDR3 has 12 residues. V was trimmed by 3 bases and J by 9 bases, leaving 9 bases between them. Germline CDR1 MNHNS, CDR2 SASEGT. This CDR3 is CASSDSPTIQYF. In DNA form, the CDR3 reads TGTGCCAGCAGTGACTCCCCTACCATTCAGTACTTC.

This clonotype was seen ten or more times. This rearrangement joins TRBV6-4 to TRBJ2-2; TRBD1 matches at 7 bases. The junction had 8 bases not matched to a gene; V was cut back by 1 base and J by 6 bases. This CDR3 has 16 amino acids. CDR1 and CDR2 (germline): MRHNA, SNTAGT. CDR3 DNA sequence: TGTGCCAGCAGTGACTATACCCGACAGGGTGCCGGGGAGCTGTTTTTT. This codes for CASSDYTRQGAGELFF.

In its sample, this clonotype was seen a few times. This chain uses TRBV7-2 with TRBJ2-4; 9 bases fit TRBD1. The CDR3 totals 13 residues. J gave up 9 bases and V 5 bases, and 5 bases lay outside the gene matches. Germline CDR1 is SGHTA and CDR2 is FQGNSA. The CDR3 coding sequence is TGTGCCAGCAGCCCGGGACAGGGCAGCATTCAGTACTTC. Amino acid sequence: CASSPGQGSIQYF.

This clonotype was seen repeatedly, ten times or more. This rearrangement joins TRBV28 to TRBJ2-7; 7 nucleotides align to TRBD2. V was pared by 6 bases and J by 6 bases, with 8 bases of the junction left unmatched. From germline, CDR1 is MDHEN and CDR2 SYDVKM. This CDR3 has 13 residues. For the CDR3, the DNA is TGTGCCAGCAGCGGTAGACTAGCAGGCGAGCAGTACTTC. Encoded protein: CASSGRLAGEQYF.

This clonotype was picked up many times. The V gene is TRBV28, the J gene TRBJ1-2; D gene unclear. Per germline, CDR1 MDHEN and CDR2 SYDVKM. Between the trimmed V and J ends, which lost 6 bases and 8 bases, there was a span of 19 bases. The CDR3 extends over 14 amino acids. CDR3 protein: CASSPPREVSGYTF. Here the CDR3 DNA reads TGTGCCAGCAGCCCGCCAAGGGAAGTAAGCGGCTACACCTTC.

A word on this clonotype: A much larger clone differs from this one at a single base, so this may be a read error. As the CDR3 is not closed by the conserved phenylalanine or tryptophan, this likely results from a read error. The chain couples TRBV12-5 to TRBJ2-2; the D is unclear. CDR1 LGHNT and CDR2 FRNRAP come from the germline V gene. The CDR3 has 11 residues. The ends were cut back, 6 bases at V and 8 bases at J, with 7 bases in the middle. The CDR3 DNA sequence: TGTGCTAGTGGCCCCGGGGGGGAGCTGTTTTTG. Its translation: CASGPGGELFL.

The V call is TRBV19, the J call TRBJ1-1, with a possible D match to TRBD1 (5 bases). Trimming cost V 4 bases and J 1 base, with 13 bases left between them. Per the germline V gene, CDR1 is LNHDA and CDR2 is SQIVND (reference sequence). This CDR3 region has 15 residues. CDR3: CASSNTRGQNTEAFF. CDR3 nucleotides: TGTGCCAGTAGTAACACCCGGGGCCAGAACACTGAAGCTTTCTTT.

The gene calls are TRBV12-3 or TRBV12-4 and TRBJ2-2; D gene unclear. V lost 5 bases to trimming and J lost 1 base, with 8 bases between them. This CDR3 is 14 amino acids long. CDR3 region: CASSAELNTGELFF. As DNA, the CDR3 is TGTGCCAGCAGTGCGGAATTGAACACCGGGGAGCTGTTTTTT.

This clonotype was observed many times. V gene TRBV9 combines with J gene TRBJ2-7; 9 bases match TRBD1. Losses at the gene ends were 4 bases for V and 5 bases for J; bases not matched to a gene: 7. This CDR3 is 14 amino acids long. The germline V gene encodes CDR1 SGDLS and CDR2 YYNGEE. For the CDR3, the DNA is TGTGCCAGCAGCCCCCGGACAGGGGTAAACGAGCAGTACTTC. Protein product: CASSPRTGVNEQYF.

This clonotype was counted ten times or more. J is TRBJ1-1 and V is TRBV12-3 or TRBV12-4; D not certain. The germline V and J ends were trimmed by 3 bases and 3 bases, with 2 bases remaining between them. The CDR3 extends over 11 amino acids. The CDR3 DNA sequence: TGTGCCAGCAGTTTTTACACTGAAGCTTTCTTT. It encodes CASSFYTEAFF.

This clonotype occurred once. A much larger clone differs by one base, so this may be a read error. The chain combines TRBV6-1 with TRBJ2-2; D not certain. Germline loops: CDR1 MNHNS, CDR2 SASEGT. The CDR3 runs 14 residues. DNA of the CDR3: TGTGCCATCAGTACCACCTTGAACACCGGGGAGCTGTTTTTT. Residues: CAISTTLNTGELFF.

This clonotype was seen at least ten times. The chain carries TRBV18 and TRBJ1-1, with D tentatively TRBD1 (6 bases). The CDR3 has 13 residues. From germline, CDR1 is KGHSH and CDR2 LQKENI. V lost 8 bases and J lost 5, with 15 bases in between. The CDR3 reads CASSPNRDTEAFF. The CDR3 DNA reads as TGTGCCAGCAGCCCAAACAGGGATACTGAAGCTTTCTTT.

Many counts were recorded for this clonotype. The chain links TRBV6-1 to TRBJ2-4; D remains ambiguous. The CDR3 contains 15 residues. Germline values: CDR1 MNHNS, CDR2 SASEGT. Trimming cost V 1 base and J 1 base, with 8 bases left between them. This CDR3 reads CASSEGALAKNIQYF. The DNA of the CDR3 is TGTGCCAGCAGTGAAGGGGCCTTGGCCAAAAACATTCAGTACTTC.

The chain combines TRBV12-3 or TRBV12-4 with TRBJ2-7, with TRBD1 matching 9 bases. There are 15 residues in the CDR3. J lost 0 bases, V lost 6 bases, and 6 bases had no gene match. Here the CDR3 reads CASRRTGASSYEQYF. CDR3 DNA: TGTGCCAGCAGGCGGACAGGGGCGAGCTCCTACGAGCAGTACTTC.

The table lists this clonotype with many counts. The CDR3 DNA sequence: TGCAGTGCTAGTTACACCAACAGGCCACGAGAAGCTTTCTTT. Translating it yields CSASYTNRPREAFF. This chain uses TRBV20-1 with TRBJ1-1; TRBD1 might be the D (5 bases). Deletions cut 3 bases from V and 8 bases from J, with 19 bases between. The CDR3 runs 14 residues. From germline, CDR1 is DFQATT and CDR2 SNEGSKA (reference sequence).

There are many counts of this clonotype. The genes are TRBV4-1 and TRBJ1-2, with 8 nucleotides matching TRBD1. Germline CDR1 reads MGHRA; CDR2 reads YSYEKL. Trimming took 4 bases from V and 6 from J; bases not matched to a gene: 7. There are 14 residues in the CDR3. The CDR3 DNA reads TGCGCCAGCAGCCCACGGACAGGGACTCATGGCTACACCTTC. Amino acids: CASSPRTGTHGYTF.

The table lists this clonotype with many counts. CDR3 in amino acids: CASSYWDGELFF. CDR3 DNA sequence: TGTGCCAGCAGTTACTGGGACGGGGAGCTGTTTTTT. V gene TRBV6-5 combines with J gene TRBJ2-2; D not resolved. The V gene lost 1 base and the J gene lost 7 bases, with 4 bases spanning the gap. CDR3 length: 12 amino acids. The germline V gene encodes CDR1 MNHEY and CDR2 SVGAGI.

This clonotype occurred many times. This chain connects TRBV6-5 to TRBJ2-2; D is undetermined. The CDR3 spans 12 residues. V lost 6 bases, J lost 0 bases, and 2 bases lay in between. Germline V gives CDR1 MNHEY, CDR2 SVGAGI. The DNA for the CDR3 is TGTGCCAGCAGACCGAACACCGGGGAGCTGTTTTTT. Translated, it gives CASRPNTGELFF.